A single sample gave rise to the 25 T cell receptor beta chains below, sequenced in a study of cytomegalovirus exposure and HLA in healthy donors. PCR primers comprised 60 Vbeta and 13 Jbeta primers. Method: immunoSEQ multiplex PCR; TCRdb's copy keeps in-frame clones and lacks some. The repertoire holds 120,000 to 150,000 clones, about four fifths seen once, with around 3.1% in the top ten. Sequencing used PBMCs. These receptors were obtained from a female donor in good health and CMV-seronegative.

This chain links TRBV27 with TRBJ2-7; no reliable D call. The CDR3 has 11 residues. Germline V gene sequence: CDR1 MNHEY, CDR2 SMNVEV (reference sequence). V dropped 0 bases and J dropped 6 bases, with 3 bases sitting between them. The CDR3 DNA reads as TGTGCCAGCAGTTTATCCAGCGAGCAGTACTTC. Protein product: CASSLSSEQYF.

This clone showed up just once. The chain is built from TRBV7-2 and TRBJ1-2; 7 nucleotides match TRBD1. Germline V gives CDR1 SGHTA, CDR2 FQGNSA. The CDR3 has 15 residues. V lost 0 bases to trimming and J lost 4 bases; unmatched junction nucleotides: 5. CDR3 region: CASSLAGAGGYGYTF. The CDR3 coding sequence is TGTGCCAGCAGCTTAGCGGGGGCAGGGGGCTATGGCTACACCTTC.

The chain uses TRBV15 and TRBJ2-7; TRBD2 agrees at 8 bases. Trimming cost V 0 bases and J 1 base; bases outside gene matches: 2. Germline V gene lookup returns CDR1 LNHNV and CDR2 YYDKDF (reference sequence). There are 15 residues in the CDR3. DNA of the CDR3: TGTGCCACCAGCAGAGATAGCGGGAAGTCCTACGAGCAGTACTTC. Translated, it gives CATSRDSGKSYEQYF. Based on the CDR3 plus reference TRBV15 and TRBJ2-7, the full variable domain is DAMVIQNPRYQVTQFGKPVTLSCSQTLNHNVMYWYQQKSSQAPKLLFHYYDKDFNNEADTPDNFQSRRPNTSFCFLDIRSPGLGDTAMYLCATSRDSGKSYEQYFGPGTRLTVT.

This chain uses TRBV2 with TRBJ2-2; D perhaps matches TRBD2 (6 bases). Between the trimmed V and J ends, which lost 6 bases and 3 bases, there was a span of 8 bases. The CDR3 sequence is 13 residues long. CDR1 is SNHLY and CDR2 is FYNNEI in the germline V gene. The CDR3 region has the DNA TGTGCCAGCAGGGGACTGTACACCGGGGAGCTGTTTTTT. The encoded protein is CASRGLYTGELFF.

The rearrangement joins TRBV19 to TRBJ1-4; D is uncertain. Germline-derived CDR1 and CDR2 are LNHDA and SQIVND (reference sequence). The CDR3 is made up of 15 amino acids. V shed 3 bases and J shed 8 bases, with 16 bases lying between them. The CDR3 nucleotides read TGTGCCAGTAGTATTACGGCAGGCGATTCAGAAAAACTGTTTTTT. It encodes CASSITAGDSEKLFF.

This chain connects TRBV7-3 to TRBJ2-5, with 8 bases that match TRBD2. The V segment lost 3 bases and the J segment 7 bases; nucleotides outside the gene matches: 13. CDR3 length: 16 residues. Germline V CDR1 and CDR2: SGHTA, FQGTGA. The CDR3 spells CASSFTGLGERGTQYF. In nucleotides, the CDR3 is TGTGCCAGCAGCTTCACGGGACTAGGAGAAAGAGGGACCCAGTACTTC.

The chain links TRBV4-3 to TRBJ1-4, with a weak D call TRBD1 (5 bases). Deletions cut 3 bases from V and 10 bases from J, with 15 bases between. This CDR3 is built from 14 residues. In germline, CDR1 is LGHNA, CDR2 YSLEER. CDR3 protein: CASSQGAPTGKLFF. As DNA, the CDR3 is TGCGCCAGCAGCCAGGGCGCCCCTACAGGAAAACTGTTTTTT.

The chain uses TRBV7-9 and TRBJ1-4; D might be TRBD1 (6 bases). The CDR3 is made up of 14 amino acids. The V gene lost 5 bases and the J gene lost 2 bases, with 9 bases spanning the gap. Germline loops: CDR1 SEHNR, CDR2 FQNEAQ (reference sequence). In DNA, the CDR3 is TGTGCCAGCAGCCAGGGGACGACTAATGAAAAACTGTTTTTT. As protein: CASSQGTTNEKLFF.

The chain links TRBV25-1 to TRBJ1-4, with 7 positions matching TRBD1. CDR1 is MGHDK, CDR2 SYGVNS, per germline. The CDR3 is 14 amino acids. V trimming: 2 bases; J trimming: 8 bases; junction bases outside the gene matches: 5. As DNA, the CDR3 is TGTGCCAGCAGTGAAAGGGGGCCGGGGGAAAAACTGTTTTTT. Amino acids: CASSERGPGEKLFF.

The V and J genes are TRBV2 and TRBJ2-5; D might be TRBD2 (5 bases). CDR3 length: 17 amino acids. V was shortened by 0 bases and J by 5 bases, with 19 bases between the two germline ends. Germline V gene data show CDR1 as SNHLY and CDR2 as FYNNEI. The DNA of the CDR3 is TGTGCCAGCAGTGAAGCGCAGAACGGGGTGAAGATGGAGACCCAGTACTTC. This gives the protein CASSEAQNGVKMETQYF.

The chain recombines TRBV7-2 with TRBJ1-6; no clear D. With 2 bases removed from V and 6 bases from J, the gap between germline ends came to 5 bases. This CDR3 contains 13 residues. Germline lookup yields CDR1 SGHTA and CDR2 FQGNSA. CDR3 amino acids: CASSLPGNSPLHF. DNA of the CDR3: TGTGCCAGCAGCTTACCCGGTAATTCACCCCTCCACTTT. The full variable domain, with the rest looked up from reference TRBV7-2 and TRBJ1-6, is GAGVSQSPSNKVTEKGKDVELRCDPISGHTALYWYRQSLGQGLEFLIYFQGNSAPDKSGLPSDRFSAERTGGSVSTLTIQRTQQEDSAVYLCASSLPGNSPLHFGNGTRLTVT.

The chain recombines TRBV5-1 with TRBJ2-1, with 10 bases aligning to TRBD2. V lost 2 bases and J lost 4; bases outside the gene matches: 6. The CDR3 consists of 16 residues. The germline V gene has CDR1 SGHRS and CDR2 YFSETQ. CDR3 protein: CASSLRLAGQYNEQFF. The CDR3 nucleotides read TGCGCCAGCAGCTTAAGACTAGCGGGCCAATACAATGAGCAGTTCTTC. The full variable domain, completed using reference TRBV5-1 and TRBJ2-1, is KAGVTQTPRYLIKTRGQQVTLSCSPISGHRSVSWYQQTPGQGLQFLFEYFSETQRNKGNFPGRFSGRQFSNSRSEMNVSTLELGDSALYLCASSLRLAGQYNEQFFGPGTRLTVL.

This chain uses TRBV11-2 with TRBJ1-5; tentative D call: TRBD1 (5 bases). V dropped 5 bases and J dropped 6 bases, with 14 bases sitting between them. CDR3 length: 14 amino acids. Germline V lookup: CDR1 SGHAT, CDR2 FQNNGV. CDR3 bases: TGTGCCAGCAGCCACTCGGGGGAGGGTCAGCCCCAGCATTTT. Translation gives CASSHSGEGQPQHF.

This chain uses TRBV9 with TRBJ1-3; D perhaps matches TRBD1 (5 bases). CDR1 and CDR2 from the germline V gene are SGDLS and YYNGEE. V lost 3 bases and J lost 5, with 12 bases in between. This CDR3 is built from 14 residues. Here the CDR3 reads CASSETLGRNTIYF. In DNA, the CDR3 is TGTGCCAGCAGCGAAACGCTGGGGCGAAACACCATATATTTT.

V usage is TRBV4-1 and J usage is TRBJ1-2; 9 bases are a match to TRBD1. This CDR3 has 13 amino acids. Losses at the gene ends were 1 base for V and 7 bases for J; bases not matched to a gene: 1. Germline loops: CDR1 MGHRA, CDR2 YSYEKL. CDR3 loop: CASSQGQGVGYTF. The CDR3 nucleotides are TGCGCCAGCAGCCAAGGACAGGGGGTTGGCTACACCTTC.

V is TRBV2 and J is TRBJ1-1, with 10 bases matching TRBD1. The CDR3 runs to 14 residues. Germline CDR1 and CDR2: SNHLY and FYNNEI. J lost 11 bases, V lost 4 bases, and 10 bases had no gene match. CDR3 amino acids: CASSADRGRPGAFF. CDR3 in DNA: TGTGCCAGCAGTGCTGACAGGGGGCGACCCGGGGCTTTCTTT.

CDR3 bases: TGTGCCAGCAGCACCGGACAGGGGGGCGGCTACACCTTC. Amino acid sequence: CASSTGQGGGYTF. V gene TRBV7-2 combines with J gene TRBJ1-2, with 10 bases fitting TRBD1. The CDR3 loop spans 13 amino acids. In germline, CDR1 is SGHTA, CDR2 FQGNSA. The ends lost 5 bases at V and 8 bases at J; junction bases unmatched: 5.

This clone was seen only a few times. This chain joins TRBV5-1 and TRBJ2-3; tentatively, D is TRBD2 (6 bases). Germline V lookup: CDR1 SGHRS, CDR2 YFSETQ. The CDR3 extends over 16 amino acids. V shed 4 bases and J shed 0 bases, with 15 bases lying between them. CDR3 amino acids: CASSPTPGLSTDTQYF. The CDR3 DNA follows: TGCGCCAGCAGCCCTACACCGGGACTGAGCACAGATACGCAGTATTTT. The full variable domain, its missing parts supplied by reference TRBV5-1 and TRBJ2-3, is KAGVTQTPRYLIKTRGQQVTLSCSPISGHRSVSWYQQTPGQGLQFLFEYFSETQRNKGNFPGRFSGRQFSNSRSEMNVSTLELGDSALYLCASSPTPGLSTDTQYFGPGTRLTVL.

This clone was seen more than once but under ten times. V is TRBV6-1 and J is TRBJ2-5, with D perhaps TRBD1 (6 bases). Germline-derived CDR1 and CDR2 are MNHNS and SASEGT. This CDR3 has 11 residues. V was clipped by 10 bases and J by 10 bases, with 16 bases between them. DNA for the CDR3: TGTGCCACCAAGGGGACATCGGTCCAGTACTTC. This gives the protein CATKGTSVQYF.

CDR3 protein: CASSSDRGGYGYTF. Here the CDR3 DNA reads TGTGCCAGCAGCTCGGACAGGGGGGGATATGGCTACACCTTC. The J gene is TRBJ1-2, the V gene TRBV7-2; 10 bases line up with TRBD1. The CDR3 is 14 amino acids. Germline-derived CDR1 and CDR2 are SGHTA and FQGNSA. J gave up 5 bases and V 4 bases, and 4 bases lay outside the gene matches.

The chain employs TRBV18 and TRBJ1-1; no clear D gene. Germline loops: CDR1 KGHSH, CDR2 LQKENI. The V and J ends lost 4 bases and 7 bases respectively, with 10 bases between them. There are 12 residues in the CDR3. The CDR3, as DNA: TGTGCCAGCTCACAAGCGGTGGGTGAAGCTTTCTTT. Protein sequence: CASSQAVGEAFF.

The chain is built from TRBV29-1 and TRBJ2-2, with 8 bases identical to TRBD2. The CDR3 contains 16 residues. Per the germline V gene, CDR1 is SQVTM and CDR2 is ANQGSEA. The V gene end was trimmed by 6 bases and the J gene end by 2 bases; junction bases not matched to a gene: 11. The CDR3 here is CSVVTTSGANTGELFF. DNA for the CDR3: TGCAGCGTGGTCACTACTAGCGGAGCAAACACCGGGGAGCTGTTTTTT.

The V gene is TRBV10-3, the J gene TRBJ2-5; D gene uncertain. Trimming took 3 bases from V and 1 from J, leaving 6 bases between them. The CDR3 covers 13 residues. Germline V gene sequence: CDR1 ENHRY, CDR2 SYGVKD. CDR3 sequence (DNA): TGTGCCATCAGTGACTCGGTCCAAGAGACCCAGTACTTC. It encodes CAISDSVQETQYF.

The CDR3 spells CAINRAGRAGYNEQFF. In DNA, the CDR3 is TGTGCCATCAACCGGGCCGGAAGGGCGGGATACAATGAGCAGTTCTTC. J is TRBJ2-1 and V is TRBV10-3; possible D gene TRBD2, 6 bases. Looked up from germline, CDR1 is ENHRY and CDR2 is SYGVKD. The CDR3 length is 16 residues. Trimming removed 7 bases from V and 4 bases from J, with 20 bases in between.

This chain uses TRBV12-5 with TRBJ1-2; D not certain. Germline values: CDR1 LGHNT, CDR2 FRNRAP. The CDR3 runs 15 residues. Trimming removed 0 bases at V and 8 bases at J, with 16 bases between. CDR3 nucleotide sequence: TGTGCTAGTGGTTTGGTACTTTATGGACTCGGAGGCTACACCTTC. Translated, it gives CASGLVLYGLGGYTF.